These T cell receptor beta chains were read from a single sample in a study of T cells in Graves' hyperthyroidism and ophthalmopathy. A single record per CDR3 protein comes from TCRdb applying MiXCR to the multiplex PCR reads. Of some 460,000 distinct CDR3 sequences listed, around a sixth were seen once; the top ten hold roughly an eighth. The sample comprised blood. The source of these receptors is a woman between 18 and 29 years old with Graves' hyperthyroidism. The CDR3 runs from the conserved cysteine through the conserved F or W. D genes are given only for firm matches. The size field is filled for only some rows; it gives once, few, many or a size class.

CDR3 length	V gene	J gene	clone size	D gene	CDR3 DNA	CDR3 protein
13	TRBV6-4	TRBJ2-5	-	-	TGTGCCAGCAGTGACTCGGGAGGCGAGACCCAGTACTTC	CASSDSGGETQYF
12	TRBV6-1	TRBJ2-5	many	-	TGTGCCAGCACCCCCAGGCAAGAGACCCAGTACTTC	CASTPRQETQYF
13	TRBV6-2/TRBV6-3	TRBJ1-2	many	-	TGTGCCAGCAGATGGACAGTTAACTATGGCTACACCTTC	CASRWTVNYGYTF
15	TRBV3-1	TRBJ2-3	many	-	TGTGCCAGCGGGAAACTGGCCTCGCTCCCAGATACGCAGTATTTT	CASGKLASLPDTQYF
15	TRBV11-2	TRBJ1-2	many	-	TGTGCCAGCAGCCCCCGGCTGGGGAGTAACTATGGCTACACCTTC	CASSPRLGSNYGYTF
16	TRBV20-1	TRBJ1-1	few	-	TGCAGTGCTAGAGATAGGAGACAGTCGGTGACGGGTGAAGCTTTCTTT	CSARDRRQSVTGEAFF
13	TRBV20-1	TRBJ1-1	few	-	TGCAGTGCTAGGAATCCGGGGAACACTGAAGCTTTCTTT	CSARNPGNTEAFF
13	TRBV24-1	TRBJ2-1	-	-	TGTGCCACCAGTGAAGCAGGGAACAATGAGCAGTTCTTC	CATSEAGNNEQFF
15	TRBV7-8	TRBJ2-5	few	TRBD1	TGTGCCAGCAGCTTGCCCAGGGGGCCTAGAGAGACCCAGTACTTC	CASSLPRGPRETQYF
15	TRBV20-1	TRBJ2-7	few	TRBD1	TGCAGTGCTAGGACCGAGGGACAGCCCTCCTACGAGCAGTACTTC	CSARTEGQPSYEQYF
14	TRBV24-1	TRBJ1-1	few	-	TGTGCCACCAGTGATGGATACTGGACAGAAAAAGCTTTCTTT	CATSDGYWTEKAFF
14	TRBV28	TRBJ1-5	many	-	TGTGCCAGCAGCCGACGGACAGACAATCAGCCCCAGCATTTT	CASSRRTDNQPQHF
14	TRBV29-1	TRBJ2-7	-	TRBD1	TGCAGCGTTGACCCGGGACAGGGGCAAGGAGAGCAGTACTTC	CSVDPGQGQGEQYF
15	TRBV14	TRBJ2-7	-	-	TGTGCCAGCAGCACCCTCGGGGAGAGCTCCTACGAGCAGTACTTC	CASSTLGESSYEQYF
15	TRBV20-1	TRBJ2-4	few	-	TGCAGTGCTAGGCCTCCGGGCAGGGCCAAAAACATTCAGTACTTC	CSARPPGRAKNIQYF
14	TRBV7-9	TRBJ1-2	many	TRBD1	TGTGCCAGCAGCTCCGGGACAGGCGTTGTTGGCTACACCTTC	CASSSGTGVVGYTF
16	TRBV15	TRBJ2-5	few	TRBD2	TGTGCCACCAGCAGAGATCGTGGGGGGGTAGTTGTGACCCAGTACTTC	CATSRDRGGVVVTQYF
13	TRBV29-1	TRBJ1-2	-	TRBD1	TGCAGCGTTGAAGGCCGACAGGGATACGGCTACACCTTC	CSVEGRQGYGYTF